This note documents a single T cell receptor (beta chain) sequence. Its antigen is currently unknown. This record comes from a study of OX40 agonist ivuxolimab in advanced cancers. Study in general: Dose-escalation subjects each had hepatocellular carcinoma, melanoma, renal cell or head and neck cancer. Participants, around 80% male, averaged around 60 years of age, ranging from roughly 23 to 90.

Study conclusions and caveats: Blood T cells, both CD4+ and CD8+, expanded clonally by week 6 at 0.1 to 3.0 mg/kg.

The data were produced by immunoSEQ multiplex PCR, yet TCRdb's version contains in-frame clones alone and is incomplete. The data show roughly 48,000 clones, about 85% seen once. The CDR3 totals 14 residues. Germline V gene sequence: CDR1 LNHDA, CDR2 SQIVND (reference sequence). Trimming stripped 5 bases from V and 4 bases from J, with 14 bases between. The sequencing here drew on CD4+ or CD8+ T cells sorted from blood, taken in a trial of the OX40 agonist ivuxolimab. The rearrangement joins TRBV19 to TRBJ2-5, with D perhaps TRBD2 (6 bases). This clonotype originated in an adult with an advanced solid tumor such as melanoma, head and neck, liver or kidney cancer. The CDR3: CASSVGGMAETQYF. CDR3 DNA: TGTGCCAGTAGTGTTGGGGGGATGGCAGAGACCCAGTACTTC.